The 4 T cell receptor beta chains reported below all come from one sample, sequenced in a study of OX40 agonist ivuxolimab in advanced cancers. TCRdb's copy holds only in-frame clones and misses some; the assay was immunoSEQ multiplex PCR. The sample yields 95,000 to 150,000 clones, around 89% seen once. This specimen was CD4+ or CD8+ T cells sorted from blood, taken in a trial of the OX40 agonist ivuxolimab. The receptors originated from an adult with an advanced solid tumor such as melanoma, head and neck, liver or kidney cancer.

The chain is built from TRBV6-5 and TRBJ1-4, with D hard to call. Germline-derived CDR1 and CDR2 are MNHEY and SVGAGI. V was trimmed by 2 bases and J by 0 bases, leaving 10 bases between them. The length of the CDR3 is 16 residues. The CDR3 coding sequence is TGTGCCAGCAGTTACAGGAGTGGGGCAACTAATGAAAAACTGTTTTTT. Its protein product is CASSYRSGATNEKLFF.

This sequence joins TRBV25-1 and TRBJ1-4, with 8 bases matching TRBD1. The CDR3 extends over 16 amino acids. V shed 3 bases and J 0 bases; nucleotides not matched to a gene: 3. The germline V gene has CDR1 MGHDK and CDR2 SYGVNS. CDR3 sequence: CASSDQQGATNEKLFF. CDR3 DNA: TGTGCCAGCAGTGACCAACAGGGGGCAACTAATGAAAAACTGTTTTTT.

The rearrangement uses TRBV2 and TRBJ2-2; a possible D gene is TRBD1 (5 bases). Germline V gene sequence: CDR1 SNHLY, CDR2 FYNNEI. Trimming pared 5 bases from V and 4 bases from J, leaving 11 bases between. The CDR3 is 14 residues long. The CDR3 bases are TGTGCCAGCAGTAGGCAGGGAACCACCGGGGAGCTGTTTTTT. It encodes CASSRQGTTGELFF. The full variable domain, rest sourced from reference TRBV2 and TRBJ2-2, is EPEVTQTPSHQVTQMGQEVILRCVPISNHLYFYWYRQILGQKVEFLVSFYNNEISEKSEIFDDQFSVERPDGSNFTLKIRSTKLEDSAMYFCASSRQGTTGELFFGEGSRLTVL.

The V gene is TRBV5-4, the J gene TRBJ2-5, with 9 positions matching TRBD2. V lost 5 bases and J lost 5; bases outside the gene matches: 10. Germline-derived CDR1 and CDR2 are SGHNT and YYREEE (reference sequence). The CDR3 runs to 15 residues. The CDR3 reads CASRAAGGQLETQYF. Written as DNA, the CDR3 is TGTGCCAGCAGAGCAGCGGGGGGCCAGTTGGAGACCCAGTACTTC.